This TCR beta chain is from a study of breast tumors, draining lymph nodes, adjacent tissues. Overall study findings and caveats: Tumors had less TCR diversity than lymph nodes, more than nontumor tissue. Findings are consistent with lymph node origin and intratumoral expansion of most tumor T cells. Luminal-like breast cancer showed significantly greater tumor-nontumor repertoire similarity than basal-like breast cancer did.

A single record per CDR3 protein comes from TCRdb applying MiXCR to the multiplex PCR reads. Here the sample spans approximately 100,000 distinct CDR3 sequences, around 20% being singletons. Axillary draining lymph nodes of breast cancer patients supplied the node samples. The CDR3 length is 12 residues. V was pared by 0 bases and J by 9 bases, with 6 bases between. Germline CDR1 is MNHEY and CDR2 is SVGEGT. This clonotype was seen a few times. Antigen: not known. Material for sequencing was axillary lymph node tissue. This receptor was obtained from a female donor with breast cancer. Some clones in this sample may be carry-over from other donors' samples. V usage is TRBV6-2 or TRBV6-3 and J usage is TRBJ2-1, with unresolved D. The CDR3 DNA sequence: TGTGCCAGCAGTTACTCGACTCTTGAGCAGTTCTTC. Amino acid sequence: CASSYSTLEQFF.